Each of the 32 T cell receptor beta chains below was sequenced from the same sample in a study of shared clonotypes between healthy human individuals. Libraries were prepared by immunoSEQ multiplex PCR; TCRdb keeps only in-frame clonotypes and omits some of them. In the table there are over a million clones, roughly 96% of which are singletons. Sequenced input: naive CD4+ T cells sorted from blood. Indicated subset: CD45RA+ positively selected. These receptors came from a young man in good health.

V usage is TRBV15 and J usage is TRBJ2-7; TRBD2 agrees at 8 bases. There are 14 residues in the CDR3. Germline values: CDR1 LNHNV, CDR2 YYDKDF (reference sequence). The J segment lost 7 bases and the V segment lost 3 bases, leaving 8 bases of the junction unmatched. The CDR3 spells CATSRGSGRVEQYF. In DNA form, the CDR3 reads TGTGCCACCAGCAGGGGCAGCGGGAGAGTGGAGCAGTACTTC.

CDR3 residues: CASSPWLGEYETQYF. DNA for the CDR3: TGCGCCAGCAGCCCCTGGTTGGGGGAGTACGAGACCCAGTACTTC. This rearrangement joins TRBV5-1 to TRBJ2-5; D may correspond to TRBD1 or TRBD2 (5 bases each). The CDR3 sequence is 15 residues long. V lost 4 bases, J lost 5 bases, and 18 bases lay in between. Germline V lookup: CDR1 SGHRS, CDR2 YFSETQ.

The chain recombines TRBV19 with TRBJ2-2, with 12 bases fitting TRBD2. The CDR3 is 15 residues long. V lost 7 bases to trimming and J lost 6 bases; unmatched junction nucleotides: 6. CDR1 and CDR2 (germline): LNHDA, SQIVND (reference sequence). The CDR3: CASTQLAGGSGELFF. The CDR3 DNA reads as TGTGCCAGTACCCAACTAGCGGGAGGTTCCGGGGAGCTGTTTTTT.

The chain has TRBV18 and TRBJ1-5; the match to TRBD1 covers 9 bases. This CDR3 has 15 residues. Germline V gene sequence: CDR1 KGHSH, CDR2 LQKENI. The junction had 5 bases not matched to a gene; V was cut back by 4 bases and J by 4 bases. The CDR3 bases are TGTGCCAGCTCACTAGGGACAGGGCCAAATCAGCCCCAGCATTTT. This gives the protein CASSLGTGPNQPQHF. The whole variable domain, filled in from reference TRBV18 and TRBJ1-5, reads NAGVMQNPRHLVRRRGQEARLRCSPMKGHSHVYWYRQLPEEGLKFMVYLQKENIIDESGMPKERFSAEFPKEGPSILRIQQVVRGDSAAYFCASSLGTGPNQPQHFGDGTRLSIL.

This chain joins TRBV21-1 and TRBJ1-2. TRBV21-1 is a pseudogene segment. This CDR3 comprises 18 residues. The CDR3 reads CASSKALGSRPTNYGYTF. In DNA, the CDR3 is TGTGCCAGCAGCAAAGCGCTCGGGAGCAGGCCAACTAACTATGGCTACACCTTC.

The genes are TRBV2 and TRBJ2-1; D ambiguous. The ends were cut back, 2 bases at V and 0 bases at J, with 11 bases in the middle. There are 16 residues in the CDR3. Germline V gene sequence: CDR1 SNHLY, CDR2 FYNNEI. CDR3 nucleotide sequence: TGTGCCAGCAGTGAACGTCGGGTTTCCTCCTACAATGAGCAGTTCTTC. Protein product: CASSERRVSSYNEQFF.

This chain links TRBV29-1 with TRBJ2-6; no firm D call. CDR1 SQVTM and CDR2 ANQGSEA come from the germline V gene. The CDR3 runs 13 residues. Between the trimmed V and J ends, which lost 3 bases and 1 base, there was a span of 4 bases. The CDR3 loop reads CSVEESGANVLTF. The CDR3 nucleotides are TGCAGCGTTGAGGAATCTGGGGCCAACGTCCTGACTTTC.

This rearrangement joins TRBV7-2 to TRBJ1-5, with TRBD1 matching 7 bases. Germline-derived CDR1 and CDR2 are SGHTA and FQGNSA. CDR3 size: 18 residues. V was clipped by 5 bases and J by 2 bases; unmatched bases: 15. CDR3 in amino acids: CASSPSVGGGRGNQPQHF. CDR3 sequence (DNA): TGTGCCAGCAGCCCCTCAGTAGGAGGGGGCCGCGGCAATCAGCCCCAGCATTTT.

The CDR3 here is CASVTGGVQPQHF. In DNA, the CDR3 is TGTGCCAGCGTTACAGGGGGCGTTCAGCCCCAGCATTTT. The genes are TRBV28 and TRBJ1-5; 9 nucleotides match TRBD1. Germline assignment: CDR1 MDHEN and CDR2 SYDVKM. V was pared by 8 bases and J by 6 bases, with 5 bases of the junction left unmatched. This CDR3 comprises 13 residues.

CDR3 sequence (DNA): TGTGCCAGCTCAATTGACAGTTACACTGAAGCTTTCTTT. Its protein product is CASSIDSYTEAFF. V usage is TRBV18 and J usage is TRBJ1-1; D is possibly TRBD1 (5 bases). Trimming pared 5 bases from V and 3 bases from J, leaving 10 bases between. The CDR3 runs to 13 residues. CDR1 is KGHSH and CDR2 is LQKENI in the germline V gene.

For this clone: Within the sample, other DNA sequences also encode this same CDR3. This CDR3 reads CASSPLQGTGELFF. CDR3 bases: TGTGCCAGCTCACCTCTACAGGGAACCGGGGAGCTGTTTTTT. The V gene is TRBV18, the J gene TRBJ2-2; possibly TRBD1 for D (6 bases). The CDR3 loop spans 14 amino acids. Trimming shortened V by 3 bases and J by 5 bases, and 10 bases separated the two germline ends. Germline V CDR1 and CDR2: KGHSH, LQKENI.

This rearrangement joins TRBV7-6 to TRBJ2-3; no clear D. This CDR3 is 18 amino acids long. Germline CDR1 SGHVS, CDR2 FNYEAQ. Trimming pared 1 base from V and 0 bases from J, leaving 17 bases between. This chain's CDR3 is CASSLGVASGFSTDTQYF. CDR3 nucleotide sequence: TGTGCCAGCAGCTTAGGGGTGGCCTCCGGTTTTAGCACAGATACGCAGTATTTT.

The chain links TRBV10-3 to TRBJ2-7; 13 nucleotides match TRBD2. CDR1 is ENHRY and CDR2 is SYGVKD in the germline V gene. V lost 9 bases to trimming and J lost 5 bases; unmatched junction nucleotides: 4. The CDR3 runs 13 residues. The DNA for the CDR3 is TGTGCCATATGGACTAGCGGGAGTGACGAGCAGTACTTC. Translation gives CAIWTSGSDEQYF.

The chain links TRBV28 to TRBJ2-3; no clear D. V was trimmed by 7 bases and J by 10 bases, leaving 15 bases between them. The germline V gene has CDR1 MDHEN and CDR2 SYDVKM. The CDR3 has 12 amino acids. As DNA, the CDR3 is TGTGCCAGCATTAGCCACGGATGGGCGCAGTATTTT. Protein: CASISHGWAQYF. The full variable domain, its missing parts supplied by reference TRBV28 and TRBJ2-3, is DVKVTQSSRYLVKRTGEKVFLECVQDMDHENMFWYRQDPGLGLRLIYFSYDVKMKEKGDIPEGYSVSREKKERFSLILESASTNQTSMYLCASISHGWAQYFGPGTRLTVL.

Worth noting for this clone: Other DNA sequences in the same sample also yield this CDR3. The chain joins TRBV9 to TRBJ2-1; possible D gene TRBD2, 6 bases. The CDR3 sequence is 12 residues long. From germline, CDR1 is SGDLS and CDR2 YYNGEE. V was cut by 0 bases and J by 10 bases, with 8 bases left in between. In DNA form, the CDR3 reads TGTGCCAGCAGCGTAGGGGGGGACGAGCAGTTCTTC. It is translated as CASSVGGDEQFF.

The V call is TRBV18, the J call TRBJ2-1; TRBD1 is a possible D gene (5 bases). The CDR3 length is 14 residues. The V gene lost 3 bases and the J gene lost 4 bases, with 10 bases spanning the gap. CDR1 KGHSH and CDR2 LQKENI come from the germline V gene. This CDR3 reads CASSPTVNYNEQFF. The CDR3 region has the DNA TGTGCCAGCTCACCGACAGTAAATTACAATGAGCAGTTCTTC.

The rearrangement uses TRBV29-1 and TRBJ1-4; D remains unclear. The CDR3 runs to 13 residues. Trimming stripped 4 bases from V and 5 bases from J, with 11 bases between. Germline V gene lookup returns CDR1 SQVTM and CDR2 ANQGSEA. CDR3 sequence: CSVGARRNEKLFF. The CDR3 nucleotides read TGCAGCGTTGGTGCCCGTAGAAATGAAAAACTGTTTTTT.

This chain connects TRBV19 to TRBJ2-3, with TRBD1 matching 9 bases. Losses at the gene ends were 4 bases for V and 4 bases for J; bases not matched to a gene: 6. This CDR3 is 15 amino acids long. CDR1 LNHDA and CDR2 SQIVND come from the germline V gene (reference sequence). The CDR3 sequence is CASSTPGQGPDTQYF. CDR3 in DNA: TGTGCCAGTAGTACCCCGGGACAGGGCCCAGATACGCAGTATTTT.

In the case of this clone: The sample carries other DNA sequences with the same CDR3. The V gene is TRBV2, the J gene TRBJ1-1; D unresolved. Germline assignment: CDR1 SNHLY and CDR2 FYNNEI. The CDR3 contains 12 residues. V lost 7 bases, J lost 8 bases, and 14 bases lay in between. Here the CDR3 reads CASTQQGREAFF. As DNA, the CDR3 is TGTGCCAGCACACAGCAAGGCCGAGAAGCTTTCTTT.

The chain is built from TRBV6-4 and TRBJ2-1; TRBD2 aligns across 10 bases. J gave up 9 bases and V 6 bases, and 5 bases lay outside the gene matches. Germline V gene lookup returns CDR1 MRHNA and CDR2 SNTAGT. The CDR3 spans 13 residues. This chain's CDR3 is CASSLAGVGEQFF. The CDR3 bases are TGTGCCAGCAGCCTAGCGGGAGTTGGTGAGCAGTTCTTC.

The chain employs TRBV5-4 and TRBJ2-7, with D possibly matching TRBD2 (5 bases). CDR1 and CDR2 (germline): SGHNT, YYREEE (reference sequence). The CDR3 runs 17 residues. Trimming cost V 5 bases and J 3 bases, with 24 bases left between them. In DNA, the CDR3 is TGTGCCAGCAGTCCGGAGGTAGCGCCAAGGGAGAGCTACGAGCAGTACTTC. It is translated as CASSPEVAPRESYEQYF.

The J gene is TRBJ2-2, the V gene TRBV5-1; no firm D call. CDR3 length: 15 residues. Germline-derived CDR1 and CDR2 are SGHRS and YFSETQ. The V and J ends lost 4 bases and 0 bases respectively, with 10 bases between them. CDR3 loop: CASSHGGANTGELFF. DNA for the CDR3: TGCGCCAGCAGCCATGGTGGGGCGAACACCGGGGAGCTGTTTTTT. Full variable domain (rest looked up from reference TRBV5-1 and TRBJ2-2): KAGVTQTPRYLIKTRGQQVTLSCSPISGHRSVSWYQQTPGQGLQFLFEYFSETQRNKGNFPGRFSGRQFSNSRSEMNVSTLELGDSALYLCASSHGGANTGELFFGEGSRLTVL.

The CDR3 nucleotides read TGCGCCAGCAGTAAAGAGATGAACACTGAAGCTTTCTTT. Residues: CASSKEMNTEAFF. The V gene is TRBV10-1, the J gene TRBJ1-1; no reliable D call. Germline assignment: CDR1 WNHNN and CDR2 SYGVQD (reference sequence). The CDR3 has 13 amino acids. Trimming took off 5 bases at V and 0 bases at J, with 7 bases between the two ends.

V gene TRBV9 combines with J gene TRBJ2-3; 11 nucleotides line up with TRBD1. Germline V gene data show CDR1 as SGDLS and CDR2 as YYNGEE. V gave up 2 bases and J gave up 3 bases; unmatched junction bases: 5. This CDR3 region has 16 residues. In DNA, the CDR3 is TGTGCCAGCAGCGTCTTTGGGACAGGGGGAACAGATACGCAGTATTTT. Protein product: CASSVFGTGGTDTQYF.

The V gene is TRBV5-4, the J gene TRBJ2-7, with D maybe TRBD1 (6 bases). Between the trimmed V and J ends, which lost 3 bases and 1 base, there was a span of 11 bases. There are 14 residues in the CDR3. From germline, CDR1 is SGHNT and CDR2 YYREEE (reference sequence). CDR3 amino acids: CASSYNRESYEQYF. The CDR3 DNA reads TGTGCCAGCAGCTACAACAGGGAATCCTACGAGCAGTACTTC.

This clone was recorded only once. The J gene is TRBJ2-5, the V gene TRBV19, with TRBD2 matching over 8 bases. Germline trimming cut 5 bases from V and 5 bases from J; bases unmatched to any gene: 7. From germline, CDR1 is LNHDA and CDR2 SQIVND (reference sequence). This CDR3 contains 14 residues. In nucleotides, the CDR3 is TGTGCCAGTAGTCTCATAGGGACTAGGGAGACCCAGTACTTC. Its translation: CASSLIGTRETQYF.

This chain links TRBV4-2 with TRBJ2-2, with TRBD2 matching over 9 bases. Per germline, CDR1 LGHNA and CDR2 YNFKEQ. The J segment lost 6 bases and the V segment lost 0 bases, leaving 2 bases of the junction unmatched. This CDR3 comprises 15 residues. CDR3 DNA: TGTGCCAGCAGCCAAGATGGGACTAGCCCCGGGGAGCTGTTTTTT. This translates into CASSQDGTSPGELFF.

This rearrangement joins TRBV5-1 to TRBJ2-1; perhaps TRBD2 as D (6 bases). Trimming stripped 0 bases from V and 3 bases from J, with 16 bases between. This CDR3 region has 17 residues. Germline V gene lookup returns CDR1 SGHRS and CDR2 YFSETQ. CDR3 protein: CASSLVPGVGRYNEQFF. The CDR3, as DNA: TGCGCCAGCAGCTTGGTTCCGGGAGTGGGCCGCTACAATGAGCAGTTCTTC.

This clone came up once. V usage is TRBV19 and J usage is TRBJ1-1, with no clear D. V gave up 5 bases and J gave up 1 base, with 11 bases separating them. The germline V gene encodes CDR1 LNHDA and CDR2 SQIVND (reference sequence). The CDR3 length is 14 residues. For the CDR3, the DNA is TGTGCCAGTAGTCCCCAGCCCGAGAACACTGAAGCTTTCTTT. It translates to CASSPQPENTEAFF.

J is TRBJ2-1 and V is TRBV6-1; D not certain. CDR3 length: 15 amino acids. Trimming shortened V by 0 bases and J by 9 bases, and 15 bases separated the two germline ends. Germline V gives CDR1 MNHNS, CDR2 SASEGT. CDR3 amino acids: CASSEAGSLRSEQFF. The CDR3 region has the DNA TGTGCCAGCAGTGAAGCGGGGTCTCTCCGGAGTGAGCAGTTCTTC.

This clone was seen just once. CDR3 sequence (DNA): TGTGCCAGCAGTGTTGACAGGGGGTTTATACAAGAGACCCAGTACTTC. It specifies CASSVDRGFIQETQYF. The gene calls are TRBV6-1 and TRBJ2-5, with 9 bases aligning to TRBD1. Losses at the gene ends were 4 bases for V and 2 bases for J; bases not matched to a gene: 8. The CDR3 consists of 16 residues. Germline values: CDR1 MNHNS, CDR2 SASEGT.

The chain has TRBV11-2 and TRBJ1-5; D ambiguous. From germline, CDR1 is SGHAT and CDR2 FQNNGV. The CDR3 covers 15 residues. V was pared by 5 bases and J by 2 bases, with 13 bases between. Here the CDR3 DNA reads TGTGCCAGCAGCCGAGGGAGGGTTGGCAATCAGCCCCAGCATTTT. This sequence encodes CASSRGRVGNQPQHF.